The 16 T cell receptor beta chains below were found in one sample sequenced in a study of Tregs in tolerant kidney transplant recipients. Method: immunoSEQ multiplex PCR; TCRdb's copy keeps in-frame clones and lacks some. The data show hundreds of thousands of clones, about 86% seen once. Sequenced input: CD4+ T cells from blood. The receptors originated from a human donor in good health.

The chain links TRBV5-1 to TRBJ2-7; a weak D match, TRBD1 (6 bases). The length of the CDR3 is 14 residues. The germline gives CDR1 SGHRS, CDR2 YFSETQ. Trimming cost V 2 bases and J 7 bases, with 16 bases left between them. The CDR3 loop is CASSFIPGAMEQYF. For the CDR3, the DNA is TGCGCCAGCAGCTTCATACCAGGGGCAATGGAGCAGTACTTC.

The chain combines TRBV7-3 with TRBJ2-7; no clear D gene. V was pared by 2 bases and J by 4 bases, with 12 bases between. The CDR3 runs 14 residues. Germline CDR1 is SGHTA and CDR2 is FQGTGA. The CDR3 DNA follows: TGTGCCAGCAGCTTAGTGGACGGAATGTACGAGCAGTACTTC. Amino acids: CASSLVDGMYEQYF.

V gene TRBV30 combines with J gene TRBJ1-2; D uncertain. V lost 3 bases to trimming and J lost 5 bases, with 10 bases between them. There are 12 residues in the CDR3. The V gene's germline CDR1 is GTSNPN and CDR2 SVGIG (reference sequence). The DNA for the CDR3 is TGTGCCTGGAGCGTACTTGGGTATGGCTACACCTTC. Protein product: CAWSVLGYGYTF.

The CDR3 is CASSLVGEETQYF. The CDR3 DNA is TGCGCCAGCAGCTTGGTAGGCGAAGAGACCCAGTACTTC. The chain recombines TRBV5-1 with TRBJ2-5; D remains ambiguous. Per the germline V gene, CDR1 is SGHRS and CDR2 is YFSETQ. This CDR3 is built from 13 residues. Trimming took off 0 bases at V and 3 bases at J, with 6 bases between the two ends.

V usage is TRBV2 and J usage is TRBJ1-6; D perhaps matches TRBD1 (5 bases). The V end was cut by 0 bases, the J end by 5 bases, with 20 bases between. The CDR3 consists of 19 residues. Germline CDR1 reads SNHLY; CDR2 reads FYNNEI. The CDR3 sequence: CASSEALQGRDLDNSPLHF. The CDR3 nucleotides are TGTGCCAGCAGTGAAGCGCTTCAGGGCCGGGACCTAGATAATTCACCCCTCCACTTT. The complete variable domain, with remaining parts taken from reference TRBV2 and TRBJ1-6, reads EPEVTQTPSHQVTQMGQEVILRCVPISNHLYFYWYRQILGQKVEFLVSFYNNEISEKSEIFDDQFSVERPDGSNFTLKIRSTKLEDSAMYFCASSEALQGRDLDNSPLHFGNGTRLTVT.

The chain recombines TRBV18 with TRBJ1-4, with D maybe TRBD1 (6 bases). The CDR3 loop spans 13 amino acids. Germline lookup yields CDR1 KGHSH and CDR2 LQKENI. V was shortened by 8 bases and J by 5 bases, with 12 bases between the two germline ends. The CDR3: CASEGGRNEKLFF. CDR3 nucleotide sequence: TGTGCCAGCGAAGGGGGACGGAATGAAAAACTGTTTTTT. Looking up the rest from reference TRBV18 and TRBJ1-4 gives the full variable domain: NAGVMQNPRHLVRRRGQEARLRCSPMKGHSHVYWYRQLPEEGLKFMVYLQKENIIDESGMPKERFSAEFPKEGPSILRIQQVVRGDSAAYFCASEGGRNEKLFFGSGTQLSVL.

Remarks on this clone: Other DNA sequences from this sample encode an identical CDR3 as well. The rearrangement joins TRBV6-5 to TRBJ2-7; D may be TRBD2 (6 bases). V lost 4 bases and J 6 bases, leaving 7 bases between the germline ends. The CDR3 spans 11 residues. CDR1 MNHEY and CDR2 SVGAGI come from the germline V gene. Here the CDR3 reads CASSFGGEQYF. The CDR3, as DNA: TGTGCCAGCAGTTTCGGGGGCGAGCAGTACTTC.

This chain uses TRBV6-5 with TRBJ2-3; 9 bases match TRBD1. Trimming took 6 bases from V and 2 from J; bases not matched to a gene: 3. This CDR3 has 14 amino acids. Germline lookup yields CDR1 MNHEY and CDR2 SVGAGI. The CDR3 region is CASRGQGYTDTQYF. For the CDR3, the DNA is TGTGCCAGCAGAGGACAGGGGTACACAGATACGCAGTATTTT.

V and J are TRBV7-9 and TRBJ2-7; unclear D gene. The germline gives CDR1 SEHNR, CDR2 FQNEAQ (reference sequence). CDR3 length: 13 amino acids. V was cut by 7 bases and J by 3 bases, with 13 bases left in between. CDR3 bases: TGTGCCAGCACCAGGTCGATAGGCTACGAGCAGTACTTC. Its protein is CASTRSIGYEQYF.

Written as DNA, the CDR3 is TGTGCCAGTACCCTAGGTCTGAGCAATCAGCCCCAGCATTTT. It is translated as CASTLGLSNQPQHF. This sequence joins TRBV19 and TRBJ1-5, with D uncertain. The germline V gene encodes CDR1 LNHDA and CDR2 SQIVND (reference sequence). V was trimmed by 7 bases and J by 1 base, leaving 11 bases between them. The CDR3 consists of 14 residues.

The rearrangement uses TRBV10-3 and TRBJ2-2; 8 bases line up with TRBD1. V was clipped by 5 bases and J by 6 bases; unmatched bases: 8. The CDR3 has 15 amino acids. The germline gives CDR1 ENHRY, CDR2 SYGVKD. DNA of the CDR3: TGTGCCATCAGTAGAGGACAGGGTGTCGCCGGGGAGCTGTTTTTT. Translated: CAISRGQGVAGELFF.

The chain links TRBV25-1 to TRBJ1-3; unclear D gene. The CDR3 runs 15 residues. V was clipped by 5 bases and J by 0 bases, with 11 bases between them. Germline values: CDR1 MGHDK, CDR2 SYGVNS. The CDR3 spells CASSRSFFSGNTIYF. CDR3 coding DNA: TGTGCCAGCAGTCGGTCCTTCTTCTCTGGAAACACCATATATTTT.

This clone was detected only once. The chain recombines TRBV27 with TRBJ1-6; D is undetermined. Germline V gives CDR1 MNHEY, CDR2 SMNVEV (reference sequence). The CDR3 consists of 15 residues. Deletions cut 0 bases from V and 5 bases from J, with 8 bases between. The CDR3 DNA reads TGTGCCAGCAGTTTATCGCCGTTGAATAATTCACCCCTCCACTTT. It yields the protein CASSLSPLNNSPLHF.

The chain recombines TRBV11-3 with TRBJ2-7, with TRBD2 identical over 12 bases. V lost 3 bases to trimming and J lost 6 bases; unmatched junction nucleotides: 21. Germline CDR1 SGHNT, CDR2 YENEEA. CDR3 length: 20 residues. For the CDR3, the DNA is TGTGCCAGCAGCTTGGACCTGGAGGGGGTCATGACTAGCGGGAGCGTCGAGCAGTACTTC. This encodes CASSLDLEGVMTSGSVEQYF.

A note on this clone: The sample contains more than one DNA sequence encoding this CDR3. The rearrangement uses TRBV5-1 and TRBJ1-2; D gene uncertain. The CDR3 extends over 13 amino acids. From germline, CDR1 is SGHRS and CDR2 YFSETQ. V dropped 5 bases and J dropped 3 bases, with 11 bases sitting between them. CDR3 sequence reads: CASSPDGDYGYTF. The CDR3 DNA reads TGCGCCAGCAGTCCGGACGGAGACTATGGCTACACCTTC.

This sequence joins TRBV4-1 and TRBJ1-5, with TRBD1 matching 7 bases. Germline-derived CDR1 and CDR2 are MGHRA and YSYEKL. CDR3 length: 17 amino acids. The V gene end was trimmed by 1 base and the J gene end by 6 bases; junction bases not matched to a gene: 12. The CDR3 is CASSQVGGRGRFQPQHF. The DNA for the CDR3 is TGCGCCAGCAGCCAAGTGGGGGGGAGGGGGCGATTTCAGCCCCAGCATTTT.